Each of the 7 T cell receptor beta chains below was sequenced from the same sample in a study of PD-1 blockade in classical Hodgkin lymphoma. This sample's time point: cycle 4 day 1 (C4D1), after 6 weeks of nivolumab. Every single patient, without exception, relapsed after autologous stem cell transplantation, and brentuximab vedotin exposure varied. Here immunoSEQ multiplex PCR was the method, and the copy in TCRdb shows in-frame clones only, minus some. The profile shows some 93,000 clones, around 80% of them singletons. The material was peripheral blood mononuclear cells (PBMCs), obtained before the fourth cycle of nivolumab. These receptors originate from a human donor with classical Hodgkin lymphoma.

The rearrangement joins TRBV6-1 to TRBJ2-3; 14 positions agree with TRBD2. Germline V gene lookup returns CDR1 MNHNS and CDR2 SASEGT. The CDR3 has 19 amino acids. The trim removed 6 bases at V and 7 bases at J, leaving 18 bases unmatched. CDR3 sequence (DNA): TGTGCCAGCAGAGAAAGACTAGCGGGAGGGTTGGTCCGATTGTATACGCAGTATTTT. Encoded protein: CASRERLAGGLVRLYTQYF.

This chain links TRBV5-1 with TRBJ2-3; 8 nucleotides align to TRBD1. The CDR3 extends over 15 amino acids. The V gene's germline CDR1 is SGHRS and CDR2 YFSETQ. With 1 base clipped from V and 3 bases from J, the junction kept 4 bases outside the gene matches. The CDR3 protein is CASSLSGGATDTQYF. CDR3 DNA: TGCGCCAGCAGCTTGTCAGGGGGCGCGACAGATACGCAGTATTTT. Full variable domain (missing parts from reference TRBV5-1 and TRBJ2-3): KAGVTQTPRYLIKTRGQQVTLSCSPISGHRSVSWYQQTPGQGLQFLFEYFSETQRNKGNFPGRFSGRQFSNSRSEMNVSTLELGDSALYLCASSLSGGATDTQYFGPGTRLTVL.

This sequence joins TRBV29-1 and TRBJ2-2, with a possible D match to TRBD2 (5 bases). Germline V gene sequence: CDR1 SQVTM, CDR2 ANQGSEA. The CDR3 is made up of 15 amino acids. The ends were cut back, 5 bases at V and 0 bases at J, with 13 bases in the middle. The CDR3 reads CSVRLPGTNTGELFF. CDR3 nucleotide sequence: TGCAGCGTTCGCCTTCCGGGGACGAACACCGGGGAGCTGTTTTTT.

CDR3 region: CASSLGQGGNTGELFF. The CDR3, as DNA: TGTGCCAGCAGCTTAGGACAGGGGGGTAACACCGGGGAGCTGTTTTTT. The V gene is TRBV7-7, the J gene TRBJ2-2, with 9 positions matching TRBD1. The CDR3 loop spans 16 amino acids. Germline values: CDR1 SSHAT, CDR2 FNYEAQ (reference sequence). V lost 1 base and J lost 2; bases outside the gene matches: 2.

This clone was observed a single time. The rearrangement links TRBV19 to TRBJ2-1; perhaps TRBD2 as D (5 bases). Looked up from germline, CDR1 is LNHDA and CDR2 is SQIVND (reference sequence). CDR3 length: 15 amino acids. Trimming shortened V by 5 bases and J by 9 bases, and 20 bases separated the two germline ends. CDR3 in amino acids: CASSPPGRGIREQFF. In DNA, the CDR3 is TGTGCCAGTAGTCCCCCAGGTCGAGGGATACGTGAGCAGTTCTTC.

The chain has TRBV6-1 and TRBJ2-7; 7 bases line up with TRBD1. J gave up 12 bases and V 1 base, and 12 bases lay outside the gene matches. The CDR3 runs 14 residues. The V gene's germline CDR1 is MNHNS and CDR2 SASEGT. The CDR3 sequence is CASSEVAGTANLYF. CDR3 sequence (DNA): TGTGCCAGCAGTGAAGTGGCCGGGACAGCAAACCTGTACTTC.

This clone was found once. The V and J genes are TRBV5-1 and TRBJ1-1; 8 nucleotides line up with TRBD1. This CDR3 is 14 amino acids long. Germline CDR1 and CDR2: SGHRS and YFSETQ. Trimming cost V 4 bases and J 1 base; bases outside gene matches: 3. DNA of the CDR3: TGCGCCAGCAGCGCGGACAGGGCGAACACTGAAGCTTTCTTT. It codes for CASSADRANTEAFF.